The 3 T cell receptor beta chains in this list originate from one sample, sequenced in a study of blood T cell repertoires in COVID-19. Sequencing used immunoSEQ multiplex PCR; TCRdb keeps in-frame clones, though not all of them. This sample has about 150,000 clones, with 65% to 90% found just once. Sequenced input: peripheral blood. These receptor sequences come from a woman aged 55-69 years with COVID-19, enrolled during active disease.

The rearrangement uses TRBV7-9 and TRBJ2-1; D ambiguous. CDR1 SEHNR and CDR2 FQNEAQ come from the germline V gene (reference sequence). V was shortened by 5 bases and J by 5 bases, with 22 bases between the two germline ends. This CDR3 is built from 17 residues. CDR3 sequence (DNA): TGTGCCAGCAGCCGCTTAGGAATGTCAGAGGTTGACAATGAGCAGTTCTTC. It encodes CASSRLGMSEVDNEQFF.

V gene TRBV7-9 combines with J gene TRBJ2-1, with D tentatively TRBD1 (6 bases). V lost 0 bases to trimming and J lost 8 bases, with 14 bases between them. The CDR3 totals 15 residues. The germline V gene encodes CDR1 SEHNR and CDR2 FQNEAQ (reference sequence). The CDR3 DNA sequence: TGTGCCAGCAGCTTAGCGACAGGTAGCCCCCATGAGCAGTTCTTC. This translates into CASSLATGSPHEQFF. Looking up the rest from reference TRBV7-9 and TRBJ2-1 gives the full variable domain: DTGVSQNPRHKITKRGQNVTFRCDPISEHNRLYWYRQTLGQGPEFLTYFQNEAQLEKSRLLSDRFSAERPKGSFSTLEIQRTEQGDSAMYLCASSLATGSPHEQFFGPGTRLTVL.

DNA for the CDR3: TGCGCCAGCAGTCCTGACAAGTCCTCCTACAATGAGCAGTTCTTC. It specifies CASSPDKSSYNEQFF. The V and J genes are TRBV4-1 and TRBJ2-1; D gene unclear. V was pared by 6 bases and J by 0 bases, with 12 bases between. In germline, CDR1 is MGHRA, CDR2 YSYEKL. The CDR3 sequence is 15 residues long.